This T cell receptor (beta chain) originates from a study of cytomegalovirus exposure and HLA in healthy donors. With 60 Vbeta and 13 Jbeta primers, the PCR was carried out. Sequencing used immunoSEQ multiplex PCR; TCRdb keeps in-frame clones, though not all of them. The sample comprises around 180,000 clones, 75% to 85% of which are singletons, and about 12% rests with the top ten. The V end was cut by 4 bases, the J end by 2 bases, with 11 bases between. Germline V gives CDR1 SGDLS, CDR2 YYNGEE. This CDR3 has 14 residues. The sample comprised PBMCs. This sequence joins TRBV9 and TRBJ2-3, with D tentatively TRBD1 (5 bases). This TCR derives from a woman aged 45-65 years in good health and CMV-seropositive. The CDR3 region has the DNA TGTGCCAGCAGCCCAAGGACACTCACAGATACGCAGTATTTT. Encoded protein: CASSPRTLTDTQYF.